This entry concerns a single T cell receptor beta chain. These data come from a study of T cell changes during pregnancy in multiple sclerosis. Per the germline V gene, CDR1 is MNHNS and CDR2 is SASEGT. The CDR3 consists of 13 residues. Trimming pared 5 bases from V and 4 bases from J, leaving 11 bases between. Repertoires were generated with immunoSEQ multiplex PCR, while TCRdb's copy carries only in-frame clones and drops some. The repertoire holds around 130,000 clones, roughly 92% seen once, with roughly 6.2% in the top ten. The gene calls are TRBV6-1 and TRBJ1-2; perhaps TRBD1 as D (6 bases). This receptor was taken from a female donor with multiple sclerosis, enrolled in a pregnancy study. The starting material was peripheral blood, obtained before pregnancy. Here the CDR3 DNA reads TGTGCCAGCAGTCTTGACAGGTCCTATGGCTACACCTTC. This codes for CASSLDRSYGYTF.